The entry below gives a single T cell receptor (beta chain) sequence along with its context. A base was left unread or ambiguous, and X is written for its residue. Every PCR received spiked-in synthetic TCR analog templates. This table comes from immunoSEQ multiplex PCR, and its TCRdb copy is limited to in-frame clones, with some not included. Among about 35,000 clones listed, around 33% were seen once. Germline V gene data show CDR1 as MNHGY and CDR2 as SAAAGT. Trimming took off 10 bases at V and 5 bases at J, with 14 bases between the two ends. The CDR3 has 12 residues. The data derive from a study of PD-L1 blockade in urothelial cancer.

This chain joins TRBV6-8 and TRBJ2-5; D is perhaps TRBD1 (6 bases). This specimen was tumor tissue, taken before atezolizumab (anti-PD-L1) treatment. This clonotype was sampled from a man aged 55 to 70 with urothelial cancer. The CDR3 DNA sequence: TGTGCCATGGGGCAGGGGTYGGAGACCCAGTACTTC. As protein: CAMGQGXETQYF.